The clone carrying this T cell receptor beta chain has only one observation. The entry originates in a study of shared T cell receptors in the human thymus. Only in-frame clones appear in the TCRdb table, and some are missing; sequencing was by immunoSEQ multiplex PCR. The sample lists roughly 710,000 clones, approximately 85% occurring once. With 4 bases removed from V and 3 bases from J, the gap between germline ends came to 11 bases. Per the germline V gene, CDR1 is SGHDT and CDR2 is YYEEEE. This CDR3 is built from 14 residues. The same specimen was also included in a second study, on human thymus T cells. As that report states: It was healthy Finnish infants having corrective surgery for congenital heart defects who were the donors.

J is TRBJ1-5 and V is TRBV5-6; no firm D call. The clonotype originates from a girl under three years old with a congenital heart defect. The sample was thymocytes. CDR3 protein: CASSHGTDNQPQHF. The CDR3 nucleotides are TGTGCCAGCAGCCACGGCACAGACAATCAGCCCCAGCATTTT. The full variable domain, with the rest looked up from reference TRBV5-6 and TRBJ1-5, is DAGVTQSPTHLIKTRGQQVTLRCSPKSGHDTVSWYQQALGQGPQFIFQYYEEEERQRGNFPDRFSGHQFPNYSSELNVNALLLGDSALYLCASSHGTDNQPQHFGDGTRLSIL.